The present T cell receptor beta chain was sequenced within a study of blood T cell repertoires in COVID-19. Study as a whole: Nucleic acid was either cDNA or gDNA, and it came from T cells, B-cell-depleted T cells, or PBMCs.

Germline values: CDR1 SGHRS, CDR2 YFSETQ. The CDR3 is 15 residues long. The ends lost 1 base at V and 0 bases at J; junction bases unmatched: 0. Authors' processing steps: Nucleated cell counts were estimated from reference gene primer amplification. This table comes from immunoSEQ multiplex PCR, and its TCRdb copy is limited to in-frame clones, with some not included. V and J calls and clone size are copied from that table; D and trimming were computed from the DNA. The data hold 300,000 to 400,000 clones, with 88% observed a single time. The chain employs TRBV5-1 and TRBJ2-7, with 11 bases identical to TRBD2. The sequencing sample was made of peripheral blood. The sequence came from a woman in her twenties or thirties with COVID-19, enrolled during active disease. CDR3 bases: TGCGCCAGCAGCTTGACTAGCGGGGGCTCCTACGAGCAGTACTTC. Amino acid sequence: CASSLTSGGSYEQYF.